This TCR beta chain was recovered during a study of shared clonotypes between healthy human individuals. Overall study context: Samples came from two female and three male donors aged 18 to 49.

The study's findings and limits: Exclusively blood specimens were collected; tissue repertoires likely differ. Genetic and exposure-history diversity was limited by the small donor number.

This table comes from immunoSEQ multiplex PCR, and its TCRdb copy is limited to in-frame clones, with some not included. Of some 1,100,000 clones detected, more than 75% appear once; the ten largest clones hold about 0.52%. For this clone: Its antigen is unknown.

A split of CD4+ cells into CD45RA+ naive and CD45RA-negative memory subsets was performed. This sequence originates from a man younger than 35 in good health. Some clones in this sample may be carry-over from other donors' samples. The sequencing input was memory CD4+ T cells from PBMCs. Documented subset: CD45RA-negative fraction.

The CDR3 protein is CASSQGQTNQPQHF. In nucleotides, the CDR3 is TGTGCCAGCAGCCAAGGACAGACGAATCAGCCCCAGCATTTT. This chain links TRBV5-6 with TRBJ1-5; tentatively, D is TRBD1 (6 bases). Between the trimmed V and J ends, which lost 4 bases and 4 bases, there was a span of 12 bases. This CDR3 comprises 14 residues. The germline CDR1 and CDR2 sequences are SGHDT and YYEEEE.